One and the same sample provided the 26 T cell receptor delta chains below, sequenced in a study of Vγ9Vδ2 T cells in congenital toxoplasmosis. TRGC- and TRDC-specific primers primed one-tube template-switch reverse transcription to make cDNA. The TRGC primer was designed to target TRGC1 and TRGC2 alike. TCRdb fed the reads to CATT. The data contain about 630 delta-chain clones, about 4.5% of them singletons. Sample: gamma-delta T cells from blood. The receptor set was obtained from a child under 10 years old born to a mother with Toxoplasma gondii infection during pregnancy, either congenitally infected or uninfected (not recorded which).

In regard to this clone: DNA and listed protein disagree at residue 3, so the protein shown here was translated from the DNA. The chain is built from TRDV1 and TRDJ1; 13 nucleotides align to TRDD3. The trim removed 11 bases at V and 3 bases at J, leaving 18 bases unmatched. The V gene's germline CDR1 is TSWWSYY and CDR2 QGS. This CDR3 is built from 18 residues. CDR3 sequence (DNA): TGTGCTAGTGGGGGTCAAACTGGGGGATACGGGGGGTCCGATAAACTCATCTTT. The encoded protein is CASGGQTGGYGGSDKLIF.

This clone occurred a few times. A far larger clone is only one base removed, so a read error is likely. The limits of the CDR3 on the DNA are not certain, so only TCRdb's listed CDR3 is given. The J gene is TRDJ1, the V gene TRAV29/DV5; the table's D call of TRDD3 was not tested on the DNA. The CDR3 extends over 27 residues, inclusive of both ends. CDR1 and CDR2 from the germline V gene are NSMFDY and ISSIKDK. CDR3 in amino acids: CSVLLCSSLPPGDTRMPRGSITDKLIF.

Within the sample, this clone is large. Other DNA sequences in the sample encode the same CDR3. The chain uses TRDV2 and TRDJ1, with 8 positions matching TRDD3. CDR3 length: 16 residues. Germline trimming cut 9 bases from V and 0 bases from J; bases unmatched to any gene: 14. Germline lookup yields CDR1 GEAIGNYY and CDR2 EKD. The CDR3 sequence is CAIVVLGGSYTDKLIF. DNA of the CDR3: TGTGCCATAGTTGTACTGGGGGGGTCATACACCGATAAACTCATCTTT.

Comment on this clone: TCRdb assigns this DNA the protein of a much larger clone, which departs from its translation at residue 10; this likely reflects a read error, and the protein shown comes from translating the DNA. J is TRDJ1 and V is TRDV2, with TRDD2 matching 8 bases. V was pared by 3 bases and J by 0 bases, with 8 bases of the junction left unmatched. CDR3 size: 16 residues. CDR1 GEAIGNYY and CDR2 EKD come from the germline V gene. CDR3 nucleotides: TGTGCCTGTGACTCCTCTTCCTACGTGGACACCGATAAACTCATCTTT. Translation: CACDSSSYVDTDKLIF.

Regarding this clone: TCRdb's entry gives the protein of a much larger clone, which mismatches this DNA's translation at residue 9, likely from a read error; the protein reported here is translated from the DNA. The gene calls are TRDV1 and TRDJ1; 10 nucleotides line up with TRDD3. The J gene, left out of TCRdb, was set here by checking the DNA against germline. This CDR3 region has 22 residues. Trimming at V came to 2 bases and at J to 6 bases, leaving 27 bases not matched to a gene. CDR1 and CDR2 from the germline V gene are TSWWSYY and QGS. In nucleotides, the CDR3 is TGTGCTCTTGGGGAAGGCGGCTTCCCACGTCGCTGGGGGATAATCAGGGAGAATAAACTCATCTTT. Translated, it gives CALGEGGFPRRWGIIRENKLIF.

As for this clone: A far larger clone is one base from this, pointing to a likely read error. Within the sample, other DNA sequences also encode this same CDR3. The V and J genes are TRAV38-2/DV8 and TRDJ1; tentatively, D is TRDD1, TRDD2 or TRDD3 (5 bases each). Trimming shortened V by 2 bases and J by 0 bases, and 29 bases separated the two germline ends. Germline V lookup: CDR1 TSESDYY, CDR2 QEAYKQQN. The CDR3 has 21 residues. CDR3 nucleotide sequence: TGTGCTTATAGGAGGAATCCTAGTATTTTGACAATAGGGGGTAACACCGATAAACTCATCTTT. Translated: CAYRRNPSILTIGGNTDKLIF.

This clone was counted only a few times. The TCRdb protein comes from a much larger clone and disagrees with this DNA's translation at residue 7, likely due to a read error; the protein given here is derived from the DNA. The chain couples TRDV1 to TRDJ1; 7 nucleotides align to TRDD3. Germline V gives CDR1 TSWWSYY, CDR2 QGS. The CDR3 loop spans 21 amino acids. V gave up 0 bases and J gave up 0 bases; unmatched junction bases: 19. The CDR3 DNA is TGTGCTCTTGGGGAACTAGGGTCTTTCCTCCCCCCTGGGGGGTACACCGATAAACTCATCTTT. Its translation: CALGELGSFLPPGGYTDKLIF.

Points on this clone: TCRdb attributes to this sequence the protein of a much larger clone, which differs from the DNA translation at residue 10; a read error is likely, and the protein displayed is translated from the DNA. The chain carries TRDV1 and TRDJ1, with D maybe TRDD3 (6 bases). TCRdb carries no J gene annotation; the J gene was assigned here by matching the DNA with germline. Germline loops: CDR1 TSWWSYY, CDR2 QGS. Deletions cut 3 bases from V and 2 bases from J, with 37 bases between. The CDR3 is 23 residues long. The CDR3 loop reads CALGDGPWAILTWGSRGTDKLIF. The CDR3 DNA is TGTGCTCTTGGGGATGGACCCTGGGCCATCCTAACCTGGGGATCTCGTGGTACCGATAAACTCATCTTT.

This clone was seen a few times. This likely stems from a read error, as it lies one base from a far larger clone. Other DNA sequences in the sample encode the same CDR3. V is TRAV38-2/DV8 and J is TRDJ1; perhaps TRDD3 as D (6 bases). V dropped 0 bases and J dropped 2 bases, with 14 bases sitting between them. This CDR3 spans 16 amino acids. Germline lookup yields CDR1 TSESDYY and CDR2 QEAYKQQN. This CDR3 reads CAYRSVDGGPTDKLIF. The CDR3 coding sequence is TGTGCTTATAGGAGCGTTGATGGGGGCCCAACCGATAAACTCATCTTT.

This clone is hyperexpanded in the sample. The sample has other DNA sequences that encode this CDR3 too. The chain links TRDV1 to TRDJ1; 7 positions match TRDD2. The CDR3 loop spans 25 amino acids. Losses at the gene ends were 0 bases for V and 4 bases for J; bases not matched to a gene: 35. The V gene's germline CDR1 is TSWWSYY and CDR2 QGS. The DNA of the CDR3 is TGTGCTCTTGGGGAACTCCATCTTCTTCATCCACTACTTCCTATATCGTCGGGGTGGAACGATAAACTCATCTTT. Translating it yields CALGELHLLHPLLPISSGWNDKLIF.

Within the sample, this clone is medium-sized. This likely reflects a read error, since a far larger clone is one base away. The DNA is left out, because the CDR3 cannot be placed on it with certainty; the CDR3 is given as TCRdb lists it. J is TRDJ1 and V is TRAV29/DV5; TRDD3 was called by the table and not checked on the DNA. The CDR3 extends over 27 residues, inclusive of both ends. The V gene's germline CDR1 is NSMFDY and CDR2 ISSIKDK. CDR3 region: CSVLLCSSLPPGDMRMPRGSITDKLIF.

This clone has only a few counts. This sequence is one base from a far larger clone and is likely a read error. The sample carries other DNA sequences with the same CDR3. The chain employs TRDV2 and TRDJ1, with 11 positions matching TRDD3. The germline V gene has CDR1 GEAIGNYY and CDR2 EKD. This CDR3 contains 20 residues. V shed 1 base and J 0 bases; nucleotides not matched to a gene: 15. CDR3 loop: CACDTVLGDTPFRYTDKLIF. CDR3 nucleotide sequence: TGTGCCTGTGACACTGTGCTGGGGGATACCCCTTTTAGGTACACCGATAAACTCATCTTT.

A remark on this clone: A read error is the likely source, as a far larger clone sits one nucleotide away. Distinct nucleotide sequences in the sample also encode this CDR3. The chain combines TRDV2 with TRDJ1; 11 bases line up with TRDD3. The CDR3 length is 15 residues. Per germline, CDR1 GEAIGNYY and CDR2 EKD. As DNA, the CDR3 is TGTGCATGTGACGTACTGGGGGATAGCCGGGATAAACTCATCTTT. It specifies CACDVLGDSRDKLIF.

This clone was seen a handful of times. The protein in TCRdb stems from a much larger clone and differs at residue 13 from this DNA's translation, likely a read error; here the protein is translated from the DNA. The chain carries TRDV1 and TRDJ1; D is unresolved. This CDR3 contains 19 residues. Germline V lookup: CDR1 TSWWSYY, CDR2 QGS. The V end was cut by 2 bases, the J end by 0 bases, with 22 bases between. CDR3 region: CALGEGRAFLVTHTDKLIF. CDR3 bases: TGTGCTCTTGGGGAAGGCAGAGCCTTTCTGGTGACGCACACCGATAAACTCATCTTT.

This clone was recorded a few times. With a far larger clone one base away, a read error is the likely cause. Distinct nucleotide sequences in the sample also encode this CDR3. The chain is built from TRDV2 and TRDJ1; TRDD2 matches at 8 bases. The germline V gene encodes CDR1 GEAIGNYY and CDR2 EKD. V shed 3 bases, J shed 2 bases, and the junction held 10 bases outside the gene matches. The CDR3 is 16 amino acids. CDR3 region: CACDSSSYVGTDKLIF. For the CDR3, the DNA is TGTGCCTGTGACTCCTCTTCCTACGTGGGTACCGATAAACTCATCTTT.

In this sample, this clone is large. The same CDR3 also results from other DNA sequences found in this sample. V and J are TRDV2 and TRDJ1; TRDD3 agrees at 13 bases. The V gene's germline CDR1 is GEAIGNYY and CDR2 EKD. J was trimmed by 1 base and V by 2 bases; bases with no gene match: 9. The CDR3 extends over 18 amino acids. The CDR3 region is CACDRGTGGYVGTDKLIF. The CDR3 DNA sequence: TGTGCCTGTGACAGGGGTACTGGGGGATACGTTGGCACCGATAAACTCATCTTT.

As concerns this clone: A far larger clone is only one base removed, so a read error is likely. Other nucleotide sequences in the sample specify the same CDR3. The chain carries TRAV38-2/DV8 and TRDJ1; D might be TRDD1 or TRDD2, each matching 5 bases. CDR1 TSESDYY and CDR2 QEAYKQQN come from the germline V gene. The V and J ends lost 2 bases and 0 bases respectively, with 29 bases between them. The CDR3 is 21 residues long. This CDR3 reads CAYRRNPSILTIGGNTDKLIF. CDR3 sequence (DNA): TGTGCTTATAGGAGGAATCCTAGTATTTTGACAATAGGAGGAAACACCGATAAACTCATCTTT.

By proportion, this clone is hyperexpanded. Other DNA sequences in the sample encode the same CDR3. The V call is TRAV38-2/DV8, the J call TRDJ1; 9 nucleotides line up with TRDD3. The CDR3 is made up of 21 amino acids. CDR1 is TSESDYY, CDR2 QEAYKQQN, per germline. V was clipped by 2 bases and J by 3 bases; unmatched bases: 23. Here the CDR3 reads CAYRSSGDLPWGIRGPDKLIF. In DNA form, the CDR3 reads TGTGCTTATAGGAGTTCGGGTGACCTACCCTGGGGGATCAGAGGCCCCGATAAACTCATCTTT.

About this clone: A far larger clone is one nucleotide away, so this likely arose from a read error. The chain has TRDV1 and TRDJ1; 7 bases are shared with TRDD2. Germline loops: CDR1 TSWWSYY, CDR2 QGS. This CDR3 contains 25 residues. J was trimmed by 4 bases and V by 0 bases; bases with no gene match: 35. CDR3 amino acids: CALGELHLRHPLLPISSGWNDKLIF. DNA of the CDR3: TGTGCTCTTGGGGAACTCCATCTTCGTCATCCACTACTTCCTATATCGTCGGGGTGGAACGATAAACTCATCTTT.

Comments on this clone: This is likely an artifact of a read error, given a far larger clone one base away. Other DNA sequences of this sample code for an identical CDR3. The rearrangement joins TRDV2 to TRDJ1; D possibly corresponds to TRDD3 (5 bases). Germline lookup yields CDR1 GEAIGNYY and CDR2 EKD. The V end was cut by 8 bases, the J end by 5 bases, with 14 bases between. The CDR3 is made up of 12 amino acids. This chain's CDR3 is CASRGINDKLIF. The DNA for the CDR3 is TGTGCCTCCCGGGGAATAAATGATAAACTCATCTTT.

This clone is labeled as hyperexpanded. J is TRDJ1 and V is TRDV1, with 9 bases identical to TRDD3. Germline CDR1 is TSWWSYY and CDR2 is QGS. This CDR3 region has 20 residues. Trimming at V came to 5 bases and at J to 4 bases, leaving 23 bases not matched to a gene. CDR3 nucleotides: TGTGCTCTTGGGACGACTCAGTGGGGGATATTGATTAAGTCGAGCGATAAACTCATCTTT. This translates into CALGTTQWGILIKSSDKLIF.

The sample holds a few counts of this clone. The chain links TRAV38-2/DV8 to TRDJ1; 9 bases are shared with TRDD3. Germline lookup yields CDR1 TSESDYY and CDR2 QEAYKQQN. This CDR3 is built from 19 residues. Trimming cost V 3 bases and J 3 bases; bases outside gene matches: 18. CDR3 bases: TGTGCTTATAGGAATTCGGGTGACCTACCCTGGGGGATCTCCGATAAACTCATCTTT. This translates into CAYRNSGDLPWGISDKLIF.

Notes on this clone: A far larger clone differs by one base, so this is likely a read error. The rearrangement uses TRDV1 and TRDJ1; the D gene is possibly TRDD3 (5 bases). Germline lookup yields CDR1 TSWWSYY and CDR2 QGS. This CDR3 spans 18 amino acids. The CDR3 sequence is CAIGELNSGASYTDKLIF. CDR3 nucleotides: TGTGCTATTGGGGAACTCAATTCGGGGGCCTCCTACACCGATAAACTCATCTTT.

Only a few counts were recorded for this clone. TCRdb's protein, taken from a much larger clone, differs from this DNA's translation at residue 5, likely owing to a read error; the protein displayed comes from the DNA. The V and J genes are TRDV1 and TRDJ1; 13 bases map to TRDD3. J was trimmed by 3 bases and V by 4 bases; bases with no gene match: 20. This CDR3 is 21 amino acids long. Germline CDR1 and CDR2: TSWWSYY and QGS. CDR3 residues: CALGVLSHILGDTRIPDKLIF. CDR3 in DNA: TGTGCTCTTGGGGTACTTTCACATATACTGGGGGATACGCGTATTCCCGATAAACTCATCTTT.

Comments on this clone: TCRdb records a much larger clone's protein for this DNA, with a difference at residue 7 that likely arises from a read error; the protein given is the translation of the DNA. The chain joins TRDV1 to TRDJ1; D is unclear. Germline V gives CDR1 TSWWSYY, CDR2 QGS. The CDR3 spans 16 residues. Trimming took 5 bases from V and 1 from J, leaving 17 bases between them. The CDR3 sequence is CALGNPAAGPTDKLIF. CDR3 in DNA: TGTGCTCTTGGGAACCCTGCCGCCGGCCCCACCGATAAACTCATCTTT.

This clone is large (0.1 to 1%). One base away lies a much larger clone, so this may be a sequencing read error. This sequence joins TRDV1 and TRDJ1; D not resolved. CDR3 size: 19 residues. Per germline, CDR1 TSWWSYY and CDR2 QGS. This CDR3 is CALREGRAFLVTYTDKLIF. The DNA of the CDR3 is TGTGCTCTTAGGGAAGGCAGAGCCTTTCTGGTGACGTACACCGATAAACTCATCTTT.